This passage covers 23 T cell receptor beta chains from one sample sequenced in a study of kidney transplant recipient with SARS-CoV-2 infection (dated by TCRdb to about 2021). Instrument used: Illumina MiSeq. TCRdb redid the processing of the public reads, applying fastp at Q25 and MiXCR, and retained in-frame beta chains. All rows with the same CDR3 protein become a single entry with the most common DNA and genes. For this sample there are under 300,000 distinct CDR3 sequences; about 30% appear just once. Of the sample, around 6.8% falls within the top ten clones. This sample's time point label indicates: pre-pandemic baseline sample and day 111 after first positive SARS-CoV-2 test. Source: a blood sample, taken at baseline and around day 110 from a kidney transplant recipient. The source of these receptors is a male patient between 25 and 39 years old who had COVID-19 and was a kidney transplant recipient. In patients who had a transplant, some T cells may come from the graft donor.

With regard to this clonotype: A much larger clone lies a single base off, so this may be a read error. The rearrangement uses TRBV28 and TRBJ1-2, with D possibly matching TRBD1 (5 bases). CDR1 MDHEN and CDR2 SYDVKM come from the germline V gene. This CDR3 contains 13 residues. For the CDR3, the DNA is TGTGCCAGCAGTCCCACGGGGCCCTATGGCTGCACCTTC. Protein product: CASSPTGPYGCTF.

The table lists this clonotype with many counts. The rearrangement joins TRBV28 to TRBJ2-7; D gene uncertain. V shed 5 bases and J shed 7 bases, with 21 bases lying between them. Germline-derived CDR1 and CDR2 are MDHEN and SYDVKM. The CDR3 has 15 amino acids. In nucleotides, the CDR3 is TGTGCCAGCAGTCCCGTCGGCCCCTCCTCTGGGGAGCAGTACTTC. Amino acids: CASSPVGPSSGEQYF.

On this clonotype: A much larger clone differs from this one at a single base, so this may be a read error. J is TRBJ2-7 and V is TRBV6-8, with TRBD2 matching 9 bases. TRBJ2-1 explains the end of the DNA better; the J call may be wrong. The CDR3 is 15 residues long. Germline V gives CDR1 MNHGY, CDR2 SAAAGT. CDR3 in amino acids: CASRPSGKAFYEQFF. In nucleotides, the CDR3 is TGTGCCAGCAGACCTAGCGGGAAGGCCTTCTATGAGCAGTTCTTC.

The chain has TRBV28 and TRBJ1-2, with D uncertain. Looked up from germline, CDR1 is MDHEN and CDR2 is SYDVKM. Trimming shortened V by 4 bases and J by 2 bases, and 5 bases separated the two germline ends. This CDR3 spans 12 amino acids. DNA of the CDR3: TGTGCCAGCAGTTCCGACAACTATGGCTACACCTTC. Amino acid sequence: CASSSDNYGYTF.

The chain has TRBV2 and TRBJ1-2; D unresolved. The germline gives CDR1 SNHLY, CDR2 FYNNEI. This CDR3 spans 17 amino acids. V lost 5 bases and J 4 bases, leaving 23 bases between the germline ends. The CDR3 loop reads CASSMRCYRRKTYGYTF. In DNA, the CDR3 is TGTGCCAGCAGTATGCGTTGTTACCGACGAAAGACCTATGGCTACACCTTC.

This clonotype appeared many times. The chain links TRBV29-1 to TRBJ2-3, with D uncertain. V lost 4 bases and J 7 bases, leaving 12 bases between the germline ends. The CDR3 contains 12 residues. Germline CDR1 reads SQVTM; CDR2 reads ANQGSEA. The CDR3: CSVVRGVNTQYF. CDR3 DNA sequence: TGCAGCGTTGTCCGTGGGGTGAATACGCAGTATTTT.

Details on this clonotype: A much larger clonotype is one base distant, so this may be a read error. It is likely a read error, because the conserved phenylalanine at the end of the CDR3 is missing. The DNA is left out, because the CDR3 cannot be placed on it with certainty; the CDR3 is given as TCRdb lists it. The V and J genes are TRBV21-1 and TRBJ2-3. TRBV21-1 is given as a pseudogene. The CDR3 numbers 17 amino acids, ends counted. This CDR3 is CASSSSLATVMQDTQYS.

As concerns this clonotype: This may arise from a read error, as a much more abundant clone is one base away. The CDR3 DNA is TGTGCCAGCAGTTGGGCGAGTCCCCAAGAGACCCAGTACTTC. Translating it yields CASSWASPQETQYF. The rearrangement uses TRBV27 and TRBJ2-5, with no clear D. Germline V gives CDR1 MNHEY, CDR2 SMNVEV (reference sequence). The CDR3 extends over 14 amino acids. The V end was cut by 4 bases, the J end by 1 base, with 10 bases between.

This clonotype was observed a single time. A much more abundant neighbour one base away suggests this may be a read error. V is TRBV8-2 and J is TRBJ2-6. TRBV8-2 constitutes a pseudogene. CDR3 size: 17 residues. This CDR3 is CGTVPRITQSRANVLTF. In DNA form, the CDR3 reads TGTGGCACCGTTCCGAGGATAACACAAAGTCGGGCCAACGTCCTGACTTTC.

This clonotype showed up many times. CDR3 loop: CASSLAGHGGSNSPLHF. CDR3 bases: TGTGCCAGCAGTTTAGCGGGGCACGGGGGGTCTAATTCACCCCTCCACTTT. The V and J genes are TRBV28 and TRBJ1-6; weak D call: TRBD1 (5 bases). Germline lookup yields CDR1 MDHEN and CDR2 SYDVKM. This CDR3 has 17 amino acids. V was pared by 2 bases and J by 6 bases, with 17 bases between.

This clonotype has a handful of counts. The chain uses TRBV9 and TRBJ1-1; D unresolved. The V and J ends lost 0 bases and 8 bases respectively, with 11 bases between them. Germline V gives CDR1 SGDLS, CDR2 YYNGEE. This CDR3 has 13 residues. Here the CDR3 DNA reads TGTGCCAGCAGCGTAGTTACCTCGGAGGAAGCTTTCTTT. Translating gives CASSVVTSEEAFF. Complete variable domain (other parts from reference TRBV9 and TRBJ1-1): DSGVTQTPKHLITATGQRVTLRCSPRSGDLSVYWYQQSLDQGLQFLIQYYNGEERAKGNILERFSAQQFPDLHSELNLSSLELGDSALYFCASSVVTSEEAFFGQGTRLTVV.

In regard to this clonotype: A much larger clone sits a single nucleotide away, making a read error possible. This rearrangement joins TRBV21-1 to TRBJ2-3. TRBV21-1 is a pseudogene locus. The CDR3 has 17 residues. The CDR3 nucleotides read TGTGCCTGCAGTGCGGTCGTAGCTACAGTCATGCAAGATACGCAGTATTTT. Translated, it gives CACSAVVATVMQDTQYF.

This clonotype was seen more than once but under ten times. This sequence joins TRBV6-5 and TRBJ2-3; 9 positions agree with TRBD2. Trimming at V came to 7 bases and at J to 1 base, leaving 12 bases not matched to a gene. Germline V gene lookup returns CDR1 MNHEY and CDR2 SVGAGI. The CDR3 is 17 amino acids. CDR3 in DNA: TGTGCCAGCACCCCCCGGCGGGCGGGAGGGGGCACAGATACGCAGTATTTT. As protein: CASTPRRAGGGTDTQYF.

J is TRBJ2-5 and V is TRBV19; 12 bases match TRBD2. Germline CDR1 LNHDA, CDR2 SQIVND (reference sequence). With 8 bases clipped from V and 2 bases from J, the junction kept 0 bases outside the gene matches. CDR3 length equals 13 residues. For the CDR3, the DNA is TGTGCCAGTGGACTAGCGGGACAAGAGACCCAGTACTTC. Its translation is CASGLAGQETQYF.

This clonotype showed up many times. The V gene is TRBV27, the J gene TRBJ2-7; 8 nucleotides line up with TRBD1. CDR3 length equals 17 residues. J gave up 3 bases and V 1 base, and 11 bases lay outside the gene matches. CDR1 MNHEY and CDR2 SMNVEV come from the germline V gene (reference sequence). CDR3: CASSLFVKAGGRYEQYF. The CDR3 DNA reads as TGTGCCAGCAGTTTATTTGTGAAGGCAGGGGGCCGCTACGAGCAGTACTTC.

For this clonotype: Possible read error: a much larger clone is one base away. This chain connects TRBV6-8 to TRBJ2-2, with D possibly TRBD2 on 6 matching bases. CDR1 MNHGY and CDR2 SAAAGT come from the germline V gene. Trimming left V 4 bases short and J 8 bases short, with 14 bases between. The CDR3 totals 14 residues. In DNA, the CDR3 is TGTGCCAGCAGTTGCTCGCGGGCGGGAGGGGAGCTGTTTTTT. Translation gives CASSCSRAGGELFF.

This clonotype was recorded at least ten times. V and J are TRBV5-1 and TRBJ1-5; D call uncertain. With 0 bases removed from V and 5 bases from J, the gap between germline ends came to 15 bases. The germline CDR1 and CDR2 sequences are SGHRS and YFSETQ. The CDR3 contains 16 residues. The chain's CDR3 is CASSLGSSGDHQPQHF. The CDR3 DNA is TGCGCCAGCAGCTTGGGTTCCTCCGGGGATCATCAGCCCCAGCATTTT.

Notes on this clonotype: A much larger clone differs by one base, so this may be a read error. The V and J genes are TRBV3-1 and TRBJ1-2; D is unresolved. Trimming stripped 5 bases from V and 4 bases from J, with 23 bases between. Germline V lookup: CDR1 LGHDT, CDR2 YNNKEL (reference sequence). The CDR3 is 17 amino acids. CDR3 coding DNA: TGTGCCAGCAGCAAGTGTCCCACCCCTCGAAAGACCTATGGCTACACCTTC. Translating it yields CASSKCPTPRKTYGYTF.

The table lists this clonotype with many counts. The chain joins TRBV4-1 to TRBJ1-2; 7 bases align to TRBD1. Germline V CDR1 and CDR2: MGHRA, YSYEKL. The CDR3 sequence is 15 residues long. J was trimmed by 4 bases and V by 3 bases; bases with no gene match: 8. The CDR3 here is CASSQGGQATYGYTF. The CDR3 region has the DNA TGCGCCAGCAGCCAGGGTGGACAGGCGACCTATGGCTACACCTTC.

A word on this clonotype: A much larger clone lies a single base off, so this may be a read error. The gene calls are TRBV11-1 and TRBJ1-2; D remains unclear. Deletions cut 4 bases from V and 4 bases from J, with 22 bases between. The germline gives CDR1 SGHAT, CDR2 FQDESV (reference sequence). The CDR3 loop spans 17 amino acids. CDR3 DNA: TGTGCCAGCAGCTGCGGATTTAAGGCTGGAAAGACCTATGGCTACACCTTC. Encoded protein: CASSCGFKAGKTYGYTF. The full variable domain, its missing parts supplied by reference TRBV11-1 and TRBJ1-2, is EAEVAQSPRYKITEKSQAVAFWCDPISGHATLYWYRQILGQGPELLVQFQDESVVDDSQLPKDRFSAERLKGVDSTLKIQPAELGDSAMYLCASSCGFKAGKTYGYTFGSGTRLTVV.

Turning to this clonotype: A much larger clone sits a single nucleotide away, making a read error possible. The DNA of the CDR3 is TGTGCCAGCAGCTCCCGAGGGCCGTCCGGGGAGCTGTTTTTT. Translated: CASSSRGPSGELFF. This chain joins TRBV7-2 and TRBJ2-2, with D perhaps matching TRBD2 (5 bases). Germline CDR1 reads SGHTA; CDR2 reads FQGNSA. V lost 4 bases and J lost 6, with 12 bases in between. There are 14 residues in the CDR3.

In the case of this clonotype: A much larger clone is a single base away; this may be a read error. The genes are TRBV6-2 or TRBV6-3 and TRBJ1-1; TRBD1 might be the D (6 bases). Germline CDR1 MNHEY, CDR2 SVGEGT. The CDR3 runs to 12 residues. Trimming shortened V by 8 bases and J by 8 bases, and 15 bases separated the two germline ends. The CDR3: CASRGETGEAFF. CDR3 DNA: TGTGCCAGCCGCGGGGAGACAGGAGAAGCTTTCTTT.

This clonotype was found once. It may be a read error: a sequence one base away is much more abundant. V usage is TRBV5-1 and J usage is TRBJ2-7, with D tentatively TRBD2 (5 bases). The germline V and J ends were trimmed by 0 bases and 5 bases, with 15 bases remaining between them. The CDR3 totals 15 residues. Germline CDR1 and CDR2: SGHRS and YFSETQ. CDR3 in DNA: TGCGCCAGCAGCTTGGGGGTACTAGGGTCCCACGAGCAGTACTTC. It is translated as CASSLGVLGSHEQYF.